The 28 T cell receptor beta chains reported below all come from one sample, sequenced in a study of cytomegalovirus exposure and HLA in healthy donors. Assay: immunoSEQ multiplex PCR; the TCRdb copy retains only in-frame clones and omits some. Of 85,000 to 90,000 clones listed, 96% are singletons. The sample consisted of PBMCs. The receptor set was obtained from a man aged 18 to 30 in good health and CMV-seronegative.

The chain couples TRBV20-1 to TRBJ2-1; no reliable D call. The V end was cut by 7 bases, the J end by 7 bases, with 5 bases between. The CDR3 spans 9 residues. Germline loops: CDR1 DFQATT, CDR2 SNEGSKA (reference sequence). The CDR3 loop reads CSGGNEQFF. CDR3 sequence (DNA): TGCAGTGGAGGAAATGAGCAGTTCTTC.

This chain links TRBV4-1 with TRBJ2-1; D gene uncertain. The V end lost 0 bases, the J end lost 6 bases, and 9 bases lay between the germline ends. This CDR3 has 14 amino acids. Germline V gives CDR1 MGHRA, CDR2 YSYEKL. CDR3 nucleotides: TGCGCCAGCAGCCAAGATAGGCTAGGCAATGAGCAGTTCTTC. Translating gives CASSQDRLGNEQFF.

This rearrangement joins TRBV14 to TRBJ2-1; TRBD2 matches 11 bases. There are 15 residues in the CDR3. V lost 4 bases to trimming and J lost 6 bases; unmatched junction nucleotides: 5. The germline gives CDR1 SGHDN, CDR2 FVKESK. In nucleotides, the CDR3 is TGTGCCAGCAGCCCGCTAGCGGGAGGACTCAATGAGCAGTTCTTC. Protein: CASSPLAGGLNEQFF.

This sequence joins TRBV29-1 and TRBJ2-7; TRBD2 agrees at 13 bases. The ends lost 7 bases at V and 7 bases at J; junction bases unmatched: 10. The CDR3 is made up of 14 amino acids. Germline V gene sequence: CDR1 SQVTM, CDR2 ANQGSEA. CDR3 sequence reads: CSGGTSGILGEQYF. The CDR3 DNA is TGCAGCGGGGGGACTAGCGGGATCTTAGGGGAGCAGTACTTC.

This rearrangement joins TRBV5-6 to TRBJ2-5, with D perhaps matching TRBD1 (5 bases). The CDR3 has 15 amino acids. CDR1 is SGHDT and CDR2 is YYEEEE in the germline V gene. V lost 4 bases and J lost 1, with 14 bases in between. The CDR3, as DNA: TGTGCCAGCAGCGGGGCTGGGTTCGGCCAAGAGACCCAGTACTTC. Translation gives CASSGAGFGQETQYF. Based on the CDR3 plus reference TRBV5-6 and TRBJ2-5, the full variable domain is DAGVTQSPTHLIKTRGQQVTLRCSPKSGHDTVSWYQQALGQGPQFIFQYYEEEERQRGNFPDRFSGHQFPNYSSELNVNALLLGDSALYLCASSGAGFGQETQYFGPGTRLLVL.

This clone has just one count. The chain is built from TRBV6-5 and TRBJ2-7, with 8 bases fitting TRBD2. The CDR3 is 15 residues long. V shed 2 bases, J shed 6 bases, and the junction held 9 bases outside the gene matches. Per germline, CDR1 MNHEY and CDR2 SVGAGI. CDR3 coding DNA: TGTGCCAGCAGTTACCGGGGGGGGGTAGGGTCCGAGCAGTACTTC. Translation: CASSYRGGVGSEQYF.

The chain has TRBV27 and TRBJ1-5, with 7 nucleotides matching TRBD1. Germline V gives CDR1 MNHEY, CDR2 SMNVEV (reference sequence). With 2 bases clipped from V and 0 bases from J, the junction kept 7 bases outside the gene matches. The CDR3 covers 17 residues. CDR3 DNA: TGTGCCAGCAGTTTACGGTGGGACAGATATAGCAATCAGCCCCAGCATTTT. It encodes CASSLRWDRYSNQPQHF.

The chain uses TRBV5-6 and TRBJ2-6; 9 bases are a match to TRBD1. Trimming removed 5 bases from V and 1 base from J; junction bases left unmatched: 4. Germline assignment: CDR1 SGHDT and CDR2 YYEEEE. This CDR3 spans 16 amino acids. The CDR3 spells CASRTGTGSGANVLTF. CDR3 coding DNA: TGTGCCAGCAGGACCGGGACAGGGTCTGGGGCCAACGTCCTGACTTTC.

The chain is built from TRBV7-6 and TRBJ1-1; D uncertain. CDR3 size: 13 residues. The germline CDR1 and CDR2 sequences are SGHVS and FNYEAQ. V was cut by 6 bases and J by 0 bases, with 8 bases left in between. The CDR3 here is CASRAVVNTEAFF. CDR3 bases: TGTGCCAGCAGGGCAGTCGTGAACACTGAAGCTTTCTTT.

The chain recombines TRBV5-1 with TRBJ2-3; 8 bases fit TRBD2. V gave up 4 bases and J gave up 1 base; unmatched junction bases: 8. The germline V gene encodes CDR1 SGHRS and CDR2 YFSETQ. CDR3 length: 16 amino acids. The CDR3 coding sequence is TGCGCCAGCAGCGTCGACCCCGGGGGGGGCACAGATACGCAGTATTTT. Protein product: CASSVDPGGGTDTQYF.

The chain recombines TRBV29-1 with TRBJ1-2, with TRBD1 identical over 7 bases. The CDR3 contains 15 residues. V shed 3 bases, J shed 4 bases, and the junction held 11 bases outside the gene matches. Germline CDR1 reads SQVTM; CDR2 reads ANQGSEA. Here the CDR3 reads CSVDSTGRGSYGYTF. In DNA form, the CDR3 reads TGCAGCGTTGACTCGACAGGGCGAGGAAGCTATGGCTACACCTTC.

The rearrangement joins TRBV5-6 to TRBJ2-7; TRBD1 matches 8 bases. CDR1 SGHDT and CDR2 YYEEEE come from the germline V gene. The length of the CDR3 is 15 residues. Trimming removed 0 bases from V and 1 base from J; junction bases left unmatched: 3. In DNA form, the CDR3 reads TGTGCCAGCAGCTTGGGTGGGGACAGGTCCTACGAGCAGTACGTC. Amino acid sequence: CASSLGGDRSYEQYV.

The chain uses TRBV27 and TRBJ2-3; 7 bases line up with TRBD2. The V segment lost 3 bases and the J segment 12 bases; nucleotides outside the gene matches: 3. The CDR3 has 11 amino acids. Germline V gene data show CDR1 as MNHEY and CDR2 as SMNVEV (reference sequence). CDR3 nucleotide sequence: TGTGCCAGCAGTTTTCTGACTAGCCAGTATTTT. This encodes CASSFLTSQYF.

V is TRBV2 and J is TRBJ2-4; 13 positions agree with TRBD2. This CDR3 has 17 amino acids. The germline V gene encodes CDR1 SNHLY and CDR2 FYNNEI. Germline trimming cut 8 bases from V and 1 base from J; bases unmatched to any gene: 8. CDR3 nucleotides: TGTGCCAGCTCACTAGCGGGAGGGCCGCAGGCCAAAAACATTCAGTACTTC. Protein product: CASSLAGGPQAKNIQYF.

J is TRBJ1-5 and V is TRBV27; TRBD1 aligns across 10 bases. V was pared by 5 bases and J by 4 bases, with 14 bases of the junction left unmatched. Germline assignment: CDR1 MNHEY and CDR2 SMNVEV (reference sequence). The CDR3 is 18 amino acids. CDR3 protein: CASSAQGQGIRLNQPQHF. CDR3 bases: TGTGCCAGCAGTGCGCAGGGACAGGGGATTCGCCTAAATCAGCCCCAGCATTTT.

V and J are TRBV30 and TRBJ1-1; 7 nucleotides agree with TRBD1. Germline V lookup: CDR1 GTSNPN, CDR2 SVGIG (reference sequence). This CDR3 region has 12 residues. The J segment lost 8 bases and the V segment lost 0 bases, leaving 3 bases of the junction unmatched. The CDR3 coding sequence is TGTGCCTGGAGTGTAAGGGGGCAGGAAGCTTTCTTT. Its translation: CAWSVRGQEAFF.

The rearrangement links TRBV30 to TRBJ1-2; TRBD1 aligns across 7 bases. The CDR3 spans 14 residues. V was clipped by 4 bases and J by 0 bases; unmatched bases: 5. Germline loops: CDR1 GTSNPN, CDR2 SVGIG (reference sequence). The CDR3 bases are TGTGCCTGGACCCGGACAGGAACTAACTATGGCTACACCTTC. Its protein is CAWTRTGTNYGYTF.

As for this clone: Germline and junction disagree at one end, which may indicate a read error. The chain has TRBV7-7 and TRBJ2-1; 7 nucleotides agree with TRBD2. CDR1 is SSHAT and CDR2 is FNYEAQ in the germline V gene (reference sequence). The CDR3 length is 15 residues. The CDR3 here is CASSASGTSYNEQFF. The CDR3 nucleotides read TGTGCTAGCAGCGCCAGCGGGACTTCCTACAATGAGCAGTTCTTC.

V usage is TRBV28 and J usage is TRBJ1-2; TRBD1 matches 8 bases. J was trimmed by 5 bases and V by 3 bases; bases with no gene match: 20. Germline-derived CDR1 and CDR2 are MDHEN and SYDVKM. The CDR3 length is 19 residues. This chain's CDR3 is CASSFHLRDRKDNRYGYTF. The CDR3 DNA is TGTGCCAGCAGTTTCCATCTTCGGGACAGGAAAGATAACAGATATGGCTACACCTTC.

This clone is labeled medium-sized. The genes are TRBV11-2 and TRBJ1-1; tentative D call: TRBD1 (5 bases). The CDR3 spans 12 residues. V gave up 10 bases and J gave up 4 bases, with 13 bases separating them. The germline V gene encodes CDR1 SGHAT and CDR2 FQNNGV. The CDR3 sequence is CATTGGTTEAFF. The DNA for the CDR3 is TGTGCCACCACGGGGGGGACCACTGAAGCTTTCTTT. Looking up the rest from reference TRBV11-2 and TRBJ1-1 gives the full variable domain: EAGVAQSPRYKIIEKRQSVAFWCNPISGHATLYWYQQILGQGPKLLIQFQNNGVVDDSQLPKDRFSAERLKGVDSTLKIQPAKLEDSAVYLCATTGGTTEAFFGQGTRLTVV.

V and J are TRBV29-1 and TRBJ2-5, with D unresolved. Deletions cut 6 bases from V and 3 bases from J, with 8 bases between. Germline CDR1 SQVTM, CDR2 ANQGSEA. The length of the CDR3 is 11 residues. Here the CDR3 reads CSVRIEETQYF. DNA of the CDR3: TGCAGCGTCCGAATAGAAGAGACCCAGTACTTC.

V is TRBV11-3 and J is TRBJ2-3; 7 nucleotides match TRBD2. This CDR3 comprises 17 residues. The J segment lost 3 bases and the V segment lost 2 bases, leaving 11 bases of the junction unmatched. Germline V gene data show CDR1 as SGHNT and CDR2 as YENEEA. CDR3: CASSLSFGAGETDTQYF. CDR3 bases: TGTGCCAGCAGCTTAAGTTTCGGCGCGGGAGAAACAGATACGCAGTATTTT.

This clone was recorded a few times. The chain recombines TRBV6-5 with TRBJ2-2, with no clear D. The CDR3 runs 12 residues. Per the germline V gene, CDR1 is MNHEY and CDR2 is SVGAGI. V was shortened by 5 bases and J by 1 base, with 2 bases between the two germline ends. The CDR3 region is CASSLNTGELFF. CDR3 sequence (DNA): TGTGCCAGCAGTCTGAACACCGGGGAGCTGTTTTTT.

The chain couples TRBV10-3 to TRBJ1-4, with 12 bases that match TRBD1. V trimming: 10 bases; J trimming: 8 bases; junction bases outside the gene matches: 17. CDR1 and CDR2 from the germline V gene are ENHRY and SYGVKD. The CDR3 runs 17 residues. The CDR3 sequence: CATSGDRGPTGLEKLFF. The CDR3 coding sequence is TGTGCCACCTCTGGGGACAGGGGGCCAACCGGTTTGGAAAAACTGTTTTTT.

The chain is built from TRBV19 and TRBJ1-5, with 9 positions matching TRBD1. Unmatched junction bases numbered 6, after V lost 7 bases and J lost 5 bases. Germline V gene data show CDR1 as LNHDA and CDR2 as SQIVND (reference sequence). The CDR3 sequence is 14 residues long. The CDR3 region has the DNA TGTGCCAGTATCCGGACAGGGGAATATCAGCCCCAGCATTTT. This encodes CASIRTGEYQPQHF.

V and J are TRBV28 and TRBJ2-7, with D tentatively TRBD1 (6 bases). This CDR3 region has 14 residues. Trimming shortened V by 7 bases and J by 4 bases, and 17 bases separated the two germline ends. Germline V gene sequence: CDR1 MDHEN, CDR2 SYDVKM. The CDR3 DNA sequence: TGTGCCAGCATCCACCTTGGGGGCGATTACGAGCAGTACTTC. Amino acids: CASIHLGGDYEQYF.

The chain uses TRBV25-1 and TRBJ1-2; 9 bases agree with TRBD1. CDR3 length equals 16 residues. Germline CDR1 and CDR2: MGHDK and SYGVNS. The trim removed 6 bases at V and 3 bases at J, leaving 11 bases unmatched. Here the CDR3 DNA reads TGTGCCAGCAGGTCGACAGGGGGGGAAGGGGACTATGGCTACACCTTC. Translating it yields CASRSTGGEGDYGYTF.

V gene TRBV29-1 combines with J gene TRBJ2-1; 7 bases map to TRBD1. The germline V gene has CDR1 SQVTM and CDR2 ANQGSEA. The CDR3 runs 15 residues. V was pared by 4 bases and J by 0 bases, with 6 bases of the junction left unmatched. For the CDR3, the DNA is TGCAGCGTTGTAGGGACAGCCGCCTCCTACAATGAGCAGTTCTTC. Its protein is CSVVGTAASYNEQFF.